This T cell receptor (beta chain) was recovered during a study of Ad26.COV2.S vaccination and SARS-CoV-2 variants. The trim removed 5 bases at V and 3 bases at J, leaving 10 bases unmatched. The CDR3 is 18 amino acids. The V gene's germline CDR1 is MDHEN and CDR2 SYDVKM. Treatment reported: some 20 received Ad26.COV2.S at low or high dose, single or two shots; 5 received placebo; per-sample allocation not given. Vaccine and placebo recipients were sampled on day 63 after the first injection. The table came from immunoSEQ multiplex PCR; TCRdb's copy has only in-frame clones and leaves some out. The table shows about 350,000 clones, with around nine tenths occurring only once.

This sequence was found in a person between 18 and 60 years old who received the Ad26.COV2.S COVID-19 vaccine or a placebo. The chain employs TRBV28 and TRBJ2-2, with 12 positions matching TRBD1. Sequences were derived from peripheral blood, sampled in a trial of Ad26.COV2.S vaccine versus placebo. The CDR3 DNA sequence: TGTGCCAGCAGTCGCCGGGACAGGGGGCGAAAGTACACCGGGGAGCTGTTTTTT. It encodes CASSRRDRGRKYTGELFF.